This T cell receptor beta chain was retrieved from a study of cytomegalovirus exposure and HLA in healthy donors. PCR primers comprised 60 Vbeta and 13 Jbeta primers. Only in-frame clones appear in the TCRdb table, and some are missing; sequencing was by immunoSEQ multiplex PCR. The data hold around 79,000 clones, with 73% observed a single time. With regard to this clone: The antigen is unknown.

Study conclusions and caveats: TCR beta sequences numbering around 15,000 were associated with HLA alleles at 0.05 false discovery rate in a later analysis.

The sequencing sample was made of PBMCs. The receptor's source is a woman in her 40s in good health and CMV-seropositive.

Here the CDR3 DNA reads TGTGCCAGCAGCTTGTATGCACTAGCGGGAGTTGCTTACGAGCAGTACTTC. Its translation: CASSLYALAGVAYEQYF. The rearrangement uses TRBV5-4 and TRBJ2-7, with 11 bases that match TRBD2. CDR3 length: 17 residues. V lost 1 base and J lost 4; bases outside the gene matches: 10. Germline V CDR1 and CDR2: SGHNT, YYREEE (reference sequence). The full variable domain, completed using reference TRBV5-4 and TRBJ2-7, is ETGVTQSPTHLIKTRGQQVTLRCSSQSGHNTVSWYQQALGQGPQFIFQYYREEENGRGNFPPRFSGLQFPNYSSELNVNALELDDSALYLCASSLYALAGVAYEQYFGPGTRLTVT.